Sequencing of this T cell receptor beta chain was carried out in a study of vaccination effects on CD4 cells after COVID-19. Viral peptide pools were used in the ViraFEST assay to expand antigen-specific CD4+ T cells, and sequencing came afterward. CD4+ T cell isolation took place after approximately 11 days of culture. All participants had two doses of either the BNT162b2 or mRNA-1273 vaccine. Notes on this clone: Its antigen is not known.

Generated by immunoSEQ multiplex PCR, the TCRdb table keeps only in-frame clones and is missing some. The sample includes 65,000 to 70,000 clones, 76% of them seen just once. This CDR3 spans 13 amino acids. Deletions cut 0 bases from V and 2 bases from J, with 5 bases between. Germline CDR1 is SGHRS and CDR2 is YFSETQ. The chain carries TRBV5-1 and TRBJ2-5, with D possibly being TRBD1 (5 bases). Sequenced material: CD4+ T cells from PBMCs cultured with HCoV-OC43 spike peptides, taken after COVID-19 vaccination. Subset noted: HCoV-OC43 spike overlapping peptide pool stimulation. The sequence derives from a human donor who received a COVID-19 vaccine. DNA for the CDR3: TGCGCCAGCAGCTTGGGACAGCAAGAGACCCAGTACTTC. This gives the protein CASSLGQQETQYF.